Following are 11 T cell receptor beta chains from one sample sequenced in a study of regulatory T cells in long-lasting Graves disease. Time point given: newly diagnosed GD, antithyroid drugs for less than 3 months. RNA isolated from PBMCs was used to make the TCR library. iRepertoire HTBI primers and Arm-PCR of CDR3 regions built TCR beta libraries. TCRdb ran MiXCR on the multiplex PCR reads and lists one entry per CDR3 protein. The sample carries under 300,000 distinct CDR3 sequences, over 20% recorded once. Sequencing used peripheral blood mononuclear cells (PBMCs), obtained at new diagnosis, from a patient treated with antithyroid drugs. These receptors were taken from a female donor with Graves disease.

This clonotype was counted ten times or more. J is TRBJ1-2 and V is TRBV4-3; 8 nucleotides line up with TRBD1. The CDR3 extends over 16 amino acids. V lost 4 bases, J lost 7 bases, and 14 bases stayed unmatched. CDR1 LGHNA and CDR2 YSLEER come from the germline V gene. The CDR3 spells CASSLIAGTGSFGYTF. Here the CDR3 DNA reads TGCGCCAGCAGCCTCATAGCAGGGACAGGATCTTTTGGCTACACCTTC.

CDR3 sequence reads: CASSSSSGRNSWNEQFF. Here the CDR3 DNA reads TGTGCCAGCAGTTCCAGTAGCGGGAGGAATAGTTGGAATGAGCAGTTCTTC. This chain links TRBV28 with TRBJ2-1; 10 nucleotides align to TRBD2. Germline V lookup: CDR1 MDHEN, CDR2 SYDVKM. J was trimmed by 7 bases and V by 4 bases; bases with no gene match: 13. The CDR3 is 17 amino acids. Filled out from reference TRBV28 and TRBJ2-1, the complete variable domain reads DVKVTQSSRYLVKRTGEKVFLECVQDMDHENMFWYRQDPGLGLRLIYFSYDVKMKEKGDIPEGYSVSREKKERFSLILESASTNQTSMYLCASSSSSGRNSWNEQFFGPGTRLTVL.

Many counts were recorded for this clonotype. The rearrangement uses TRBV27 and TRBJ1-5; a possible D gene is TRBD1 (5 bases). Germline V CDR1 and CDR2: MNHEY, SMNVEV (reference sequence). The CDR3 extends over 15 amino acids. The V gene lost 5 bases and the J gene lost 9 bases, with 20 bases spanning the gap. CDR3: CASSTTGTASLPQHF. The CDR3 DNA reads TGTGCCAGCAGTACAACCGGGACGGCCTCTCTGCCCCAGCATTTT.

This clonotype was picked up many times. The chain joins TRBV7-2 to TRBJ1-6; 9 positions match TRBD1. J was trimmed by 9 bases and V by 4 bases; bases with no gene match: 7. Germline CDR1 reads SGHTA; CDR2 reads FQGNSA. The CDR3 spans 15 residues. CDR3 nucleotides: TGTGCCAGCAGCTCGGACAGGGGAGACTCTTCACCCCTCCACTTT. It is translated as CASSSDRGDSSPLHF.

This clonotype was picked up a small number of times. A far larger clone is just one base off, so this is likely a read error. The chain combines TRBV11-3 with TRBJ2-4, with D perhaps TRBD2 (5 bases). Per the germline V gene, CDR1 is SGHNT and CDR2 is YENEEA. V lost 5 bases and J lost 9, with 20 bases in between. The CDR3 sequence is 15 residues long. The DNA of the CDR3 is TGTGCCAGCAGCCCCGGAGGAACACCTTCGGGCATTCAGTACTTC. It translates to CASSPGGTPSGIQYF.

This chain joins TRBV19 and TRBJ1-4; tentative D call: TRBD1 (5 bases). The CDR3 spans 11 residues. The germline gives CDR1 LNHDA, CDR2 SQIVND (reference sequence). V lost 8 bases and J lost 7, with 8 bases in between. CDR3 sequence (DNA): TGTGCCAGTCAGGGTATTGAAAAACTGTTTTTT. Its translation: CASQGIEKLFF.

With regard to this clonotype: A single base is all that separates this from a far larger clone, so a read error is likely. The CDR3 protein is CASSLWVASGYNEQYF. The CDR3 DNA is TGTGCCAGCAGCTTGTGGGTGGCTAGCGGATACAATGAGCAGTACTTC. This sequence joins TRBV11-1 and TRBJ2-7; TRBD2 agrees at 7 bases. CDR3 length equals 16 residues. After removal of 3 bases from V and 7 bases from J, the junction contained 15 bases not matched to a gene. Germline V gene lookup returns CDR1 SGHAT and CDR2 FQDESV (reference sequence).

The V and J genes are TRBV19 and TRBJ2-5, with D hard to call. Germline V CDR1 and CDR2: LNHDA, SQIVND (reference sequence). Trimming took off 1 base at V and 1 base at J, with 10 bases between the two ends. This CDR3 has 15 amino acids. The CDR3 coding sequence is TGTGCCAGTAGTATAGTTGGACCTTTCCAAGAGACCCAGTACTTC. Its protein is CASSIVGPFQETQYF.

This clonotype was counted many times. The chain combines TRBV7-9 with TRBJ2-1; tentatively, D is TRBD2 (5 bases). Germline CDR1 reads SEHNR; CDR2 reads FQNEAQ (reference sequence). The length of the CDR3 is 14 residues. Trimming removed 0 bases at V and 9 bases at J, with 12 bases between. The DNA for the CDR3 is TGTGCCAGCAGCTTAGCGGGAGCTTCTGGTGAGCAGTTCTTC. Encoded protein: CASSLAGASGEQFF.

This clonotype came up a few times. This chain joins TRBV10-3 and TRBJ2-1; 9 bases map to TRBD2. V shed 3 bases and J 9 bases; nucleotides not matched to a gene: 9. In germline, CDR1 is ENHRY, CDR2 SYGVKD. This CDR3 is built from 15 residues. CDR3 in DNA: TGTGCCATCAGTGACGGGAGTAGCGGGAGTTCTGAGCAGTTCTTC. Protein product: CAISDGSSGSSEQFF.

This clonotype appeared many times. The chain carries TRBV6-2 or TRBV6-3 and TRBJ2-1, with 10 bases lining up with TRBD2. The CDR3 runs to 15 residues. Trimming at V came to 5 bases and at J to 3 bases, leaving 4 bases not matched to a gene. Germline loops: CDR1 MNHEY, CDR2 SVGEGT. The CDR3 DNA reads as TGTGCCAGCAGTCTGCTAGCGGGAGACTACAATGAGCAGTTCTTC. This sequence encodes CASSLLAGDYNEQFF.